Detailed here is one T cell receptor (beta chain). Produced via immunoSEQ multiplex PCR; TCRdb's table is partial and in-frame only. Among a few hundred thousand clones listed, approximately 83% were seen once. The J segment lost 3 bases and the V segment lost 5 bases, leaving 7 bases of the junction unmatched. The V gene's germline CDR1 is MNHEY and CDR2 SVGAGI. The CDR3 covers 15 residues. This entry comes from a study of blood T cell repertoires in COVID-19. The receptor comes from a man aged 25-45 years who had recovered from COVID-19. The chain uses TRBV6-5 and TRBJ1-2; TRBD1 matches at 9 bases. The sample consisted of PBMCs or T cells enriched from blood (not recorded which). The CDR3 sequence: CASSPQGQGHYGYTF. The CDR3, as DNA: TGTGCCAGCAGTCCTCAAGGACAGGGGCACTATGGCTACACCTTC.